This T cell receptor beta chain was captured by sequencing in a study of CD8+ T cells in alopecia areata. cDNA serving as the sequencing template came from extracted, reverse transcribed RNA. This table comes from immunoSEQ multiplex PCR, and its TCRdb copy is limited to in-frame clones, with some not included. Altogether 85,000 to 110,000 clones are present, 55% being singletons, with the ten largest covering 8% to 10%. CDR1 is SGHTA, CDR2 FQGTGA, per germline. This CDR3 is 14 amino acids long. Trimming left V 5 bases short and J 0 bases short, with 10 bases between. This clone was observed a few times.

The chain uses TRBV7-3 and TRBJ1-1; D gene unclear. Sequenced: CD4+ T cells sorted from blood. The clonotype was recovered from a human donor in good health. The chain's CDR3 is CASSVGRMNTEAFF. In nucleotides, the CDR3 is TGTGCCAGCAGCGTCGGACGGATGAACACTGAAGCTTTCTTT. Based on the CDR3 plus reference TRBV7-3 and TRBJ1-1, the full variable domain is GAGVSQTPSNKVTEKGKYVELRCDPISGHTALYWYRQSLGQGPEFLIYFQGTGAADDSGLPNDRFFAVRPEGSVSTLKIQRTERGDSAVYLCASSVGRMNTEAFFGQGTRLTVV.